This entry describes one T cell receptor (beta chain). This record comes from a study of PD-L1 blockade in urothelial cancer. Whole-study context: Researchers found blood samples held a median of approximately 150,000 T cells.

Time point in this sample: pretreatment peripheral blood. Clones were read by immunoSEQ multiplex PCR, and TCRdb kept only the in-frame ones, dropping some. The repertoire holds about 88,000 clones, with 89% as singletons. This clonotype was sampled from a woman of 80 years or more with urothelial cancer. Sequencing used PBMCs, obtained around atezolizumab (anti-PD-L1) treatment.

The DNA for the CDR3 is TGTGCCAGCCTTTTACAGGACACAGATACGCAGTATTTT. It translates to CASLLQDTDTQYF. This chain uses TRBV28 with TRBJ2-3; tentatively, D is TRBD1 (5 bases). The CDR3 totals 13 residues. Germline V lookup: CDR1 MDHEN, CDR2 SYDVKM. The ends were cut back, 8 bases at V and 2 bases at J, with 11 bases in the middle. Filled out from reference TRBV28 and TRBJ2-3, the complete variable domain reads DVKVTQSSRYLVKRTGEKVFLECVQDMDHENMFWYRQDPGLGLRLIYFSYDVKMKEKGDIPEGYSVSREKKERFSLILESASTNQTSMYLCASLLQDTDTQYFGPGTRLTVL.